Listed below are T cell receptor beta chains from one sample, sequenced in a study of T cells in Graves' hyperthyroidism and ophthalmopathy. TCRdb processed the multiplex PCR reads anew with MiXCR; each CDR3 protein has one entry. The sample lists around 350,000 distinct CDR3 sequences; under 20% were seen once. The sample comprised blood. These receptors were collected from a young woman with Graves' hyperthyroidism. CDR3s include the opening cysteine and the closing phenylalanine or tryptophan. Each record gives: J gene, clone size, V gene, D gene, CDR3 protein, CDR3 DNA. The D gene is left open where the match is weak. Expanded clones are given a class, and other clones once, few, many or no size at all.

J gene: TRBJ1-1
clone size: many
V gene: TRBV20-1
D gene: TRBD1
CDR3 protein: CSARTTAGGNTEAFF
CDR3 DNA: TGCAGTGCTAGAACCACGGCAGGGGGGAACACTGAAGCTTTCTTT

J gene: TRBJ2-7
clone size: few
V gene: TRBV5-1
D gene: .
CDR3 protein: CASSLSAGAGYEQYF
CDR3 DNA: TGCGCCAGCAGCTTGTCGGCAGGGGCTGGGTACGAGCAGTACTTC

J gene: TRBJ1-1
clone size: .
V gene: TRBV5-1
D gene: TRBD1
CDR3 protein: CASSTGGTGILNTEAFF
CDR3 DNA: TGCGCCAGCAGTACTGGTGGGACAGGGATCCTGAACACTGAAGCTTTCTTT

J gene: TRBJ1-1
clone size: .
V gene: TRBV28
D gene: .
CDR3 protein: CASSLSDNTEAFF
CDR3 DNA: TGTGCCAGCAGTTTATCAGATAACACTGAAGCTTTCTTT

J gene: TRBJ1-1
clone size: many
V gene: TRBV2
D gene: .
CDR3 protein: CASPVGLGFSPNTEAFF
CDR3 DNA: TGTGCCAGCCCTGTGGGGCTCGGTTTTAGTCCGAACACTGAAGCTTTCTTT

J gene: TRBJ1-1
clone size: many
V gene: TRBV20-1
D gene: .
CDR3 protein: CSVPQRNTEAFF
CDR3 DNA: TGCAGTGTCCCACAGAGGAACACTGAAGCTTTCTTT

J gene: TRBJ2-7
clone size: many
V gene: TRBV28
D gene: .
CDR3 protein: CASSLRQYYEQYF
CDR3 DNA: TGTGCCAGCAGTCTCCGCCAGTACTACGAGCAGTACTTC

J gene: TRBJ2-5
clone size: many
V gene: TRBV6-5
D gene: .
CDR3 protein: CASSRQRVQETQYF
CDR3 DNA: TGTGCCAGCAGTAGACAAAGGGTTCAGGAGACCCAGTACTTC

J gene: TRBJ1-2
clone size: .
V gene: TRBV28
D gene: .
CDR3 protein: CASFGDNYGYTF
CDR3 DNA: TGTGCCAGCTTTGGGGATAACTATGGCTACACCTTC

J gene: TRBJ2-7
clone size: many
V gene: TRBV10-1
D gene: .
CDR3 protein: CASSERSDYEQYF
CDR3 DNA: TGCGCCAGCAGTGAGCGGAGCGACTACGAGCAGTACTTC

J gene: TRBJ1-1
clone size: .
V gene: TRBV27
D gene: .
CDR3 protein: CASSPQTWTTEAFF
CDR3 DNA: TGTGCCAGCAGTCCGCAGACATGGACCACTGAAGCTTTCTTT

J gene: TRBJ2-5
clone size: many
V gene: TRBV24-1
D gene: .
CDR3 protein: CATSDKRGIIETQYF
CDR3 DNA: TGTGCCACCAGTGATAAGAGAGGAATTATCGAGACCCAGTACTTC

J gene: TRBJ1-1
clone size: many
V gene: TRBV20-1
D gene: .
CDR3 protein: CSAPGPNTEAFF
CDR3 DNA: TGCAGTGCCCCGGGTCCGAACACTGAAGCTTTCTTT

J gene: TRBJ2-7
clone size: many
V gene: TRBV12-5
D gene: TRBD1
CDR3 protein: CASGPKTGSYEQYF
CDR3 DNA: TGTGCTAGTGGTCCCAAGACAGGGTCGTACGAGCAGTACTTC

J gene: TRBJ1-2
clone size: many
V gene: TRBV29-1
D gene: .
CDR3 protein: CSVPQGRYGYTF
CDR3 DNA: TGCAGCGTTCCCCAGGGGAGGTATGGCTACACCTTC

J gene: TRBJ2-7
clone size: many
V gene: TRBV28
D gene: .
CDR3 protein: CASTLSGGGNEQYF
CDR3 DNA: TGTGCCAGCACCCTTTCAGGGGGGGGCAACGAGCAGTACTTC

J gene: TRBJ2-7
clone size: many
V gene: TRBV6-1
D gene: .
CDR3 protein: CASSETSAWVEQYF
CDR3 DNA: TGTGCCAGCAGTGAAACTTCGGCGTGGGTAGAGCAGTACTTC

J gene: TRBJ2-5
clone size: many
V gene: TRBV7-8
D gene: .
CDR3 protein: CASNTLAGGAEETQYF
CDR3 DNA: TGTGCCAGCAATACCCTCGCTGGGGGGGCCGAAGAGACCCAGTACTTC

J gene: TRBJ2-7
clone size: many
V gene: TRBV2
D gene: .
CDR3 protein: CASRGIELSYEQYF
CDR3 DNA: TGTGCCAGCAGGGGAATTGAACTATCCTACGAGCAGTACTTC

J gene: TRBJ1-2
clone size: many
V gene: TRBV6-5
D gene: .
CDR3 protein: CASQKSGYSNYGYTF
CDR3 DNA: TGTGCCAGCCAAAAATCCGGGTATTCTAACTATGGCTACACCTTC

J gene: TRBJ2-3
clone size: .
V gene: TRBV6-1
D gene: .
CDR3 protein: CASLDGGETDTQYF
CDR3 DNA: TGTGCCAGCCTCGACGGGGGCGAGACAGATACGCAGTATTTT

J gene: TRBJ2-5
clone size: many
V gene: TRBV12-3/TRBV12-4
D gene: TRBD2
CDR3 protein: CASRPSGTSGRETQYF
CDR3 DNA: TGTGCCAGCAGGCCCTCCGGGACTAGCGGGAGGGAGACCCAGTACTTC

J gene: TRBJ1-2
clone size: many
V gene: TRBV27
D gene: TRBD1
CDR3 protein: CASSPWDREASGYTF
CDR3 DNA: TGTGCCAGCAGTCCCTGGGACAGGGAGGCGTCTGGCTACACCTTC

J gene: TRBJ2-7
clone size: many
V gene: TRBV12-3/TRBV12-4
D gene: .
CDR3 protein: CASSLGQKQYF
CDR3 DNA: TGTGCCAGCAGTTTAGGACAGAAGCAGTACTTC

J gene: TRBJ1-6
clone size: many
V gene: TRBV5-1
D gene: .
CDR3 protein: CASSLFAASSYNSPLHF
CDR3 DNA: TGCGCCAGCAGCTTGTTCGCTGCCAGCTCCTATAATTCACCCCTCCACTTT

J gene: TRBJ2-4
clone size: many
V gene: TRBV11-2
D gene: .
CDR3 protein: CASSFPGGLAKNIQYF
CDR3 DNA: TGTGCCAGCAGCTTCCCGGGCGGGCTAGCCAAAAACATTCAGTACTTC

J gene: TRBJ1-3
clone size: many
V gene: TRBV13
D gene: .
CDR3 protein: CASSLSSASRNTIYF
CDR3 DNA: TGTGCCAGCAGCTTATCGTCGGCTAGCCGAAACACCATATATTTT

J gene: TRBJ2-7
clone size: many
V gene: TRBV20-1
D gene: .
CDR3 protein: CSARADSYEQYF
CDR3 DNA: TGCAGTGCTAGGGCGGACAGTTACGAGCAGTACTTC

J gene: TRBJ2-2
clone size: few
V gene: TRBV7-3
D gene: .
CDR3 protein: CASSLMPIRGPTSGDTGELFF
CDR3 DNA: TGTGCCAGCAGCTTAATGCCGATAAGGGGGCCGACTTCGGGAGACACCGGGGAGCTGTTTTTT

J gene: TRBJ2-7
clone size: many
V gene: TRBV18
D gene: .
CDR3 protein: CASSPHKSYEQYF
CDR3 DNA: TGTGCCAGCTCACCCCATAAATCCTACGAGCAGTACTTC

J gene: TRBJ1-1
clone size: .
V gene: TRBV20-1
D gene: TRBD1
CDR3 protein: CSASVAGQGFGTEAFF
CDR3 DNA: TGCAGTGCTAGTGTGGCGGGACAGGGGTTTGGGACTGAAGCTTTCTTT

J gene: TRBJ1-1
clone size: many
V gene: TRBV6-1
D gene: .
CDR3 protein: CASSAGQSTEAFF
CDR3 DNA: TGTGCCAGCAGTGCAGGACAGTCCACTGAAGCTTTCTTT

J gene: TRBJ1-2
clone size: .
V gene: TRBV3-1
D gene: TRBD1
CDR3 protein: CASSQDIRGLDYGYTF
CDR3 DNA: TGTGCCAGCAGCCAAGATATAAGGGGGCTAGACTATGGCTACACCTTC

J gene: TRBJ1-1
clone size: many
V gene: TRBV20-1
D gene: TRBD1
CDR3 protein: CSARGVTGRGTEAFF
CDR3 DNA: TGCAGTGCTAGAGGTGTGACAGGGCGAGGTACTGAAGCTTTCTTT

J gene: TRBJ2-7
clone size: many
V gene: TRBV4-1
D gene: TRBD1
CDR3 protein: CASSPRTGRSYEQYF
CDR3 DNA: TGCGCCAGCAGCCCGCGGACAGGGAGATCCTACGAGCAGTACTTC

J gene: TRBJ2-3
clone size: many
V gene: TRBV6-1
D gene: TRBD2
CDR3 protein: CASRQAGGLKDTQYF
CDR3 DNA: TGTGCCAGCCGACAAGCGGGGGGGCTGAAAGATACGCAGTATTTT

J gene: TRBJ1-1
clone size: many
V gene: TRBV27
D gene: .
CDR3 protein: CASSLGNEAFF
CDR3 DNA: TGTGCCAGCAGTTTAGGGAACGAAGCTTTCTTT

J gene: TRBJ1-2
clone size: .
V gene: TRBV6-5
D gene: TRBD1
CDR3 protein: CASSYSGTGDFGYGYTF
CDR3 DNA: TGTGCCAGCAGTTACTCTGGGACAGGGGACTTCGGCTATGGCTACACCTTC

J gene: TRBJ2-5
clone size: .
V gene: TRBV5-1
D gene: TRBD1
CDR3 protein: CASSLGTGTAGVETQYF
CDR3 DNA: TGCGCCAGCAGCCTGGGGACCGGGACAGCCGGGGTAGAGACCCAGTACTTC

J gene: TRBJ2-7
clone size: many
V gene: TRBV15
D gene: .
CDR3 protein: CATSRDLTYEQYF
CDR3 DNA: TGTGCCACCAGCAGAGATTTGACCTACGAGCAGTACTTC

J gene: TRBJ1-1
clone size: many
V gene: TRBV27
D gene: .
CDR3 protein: CASREGPEAFF
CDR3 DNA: TGTGCCAGTCGAGAGGGGCCTGAAGCTTTCTTT

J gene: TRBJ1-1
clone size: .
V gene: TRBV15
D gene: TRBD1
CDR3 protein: CATSRDDRGYEAFF
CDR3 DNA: TGTGCCACCAGCAGAGACGACAGGGGATATGAAGCTTTCTTT

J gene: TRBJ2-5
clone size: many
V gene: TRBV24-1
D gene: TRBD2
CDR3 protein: CATSDPTSGGPQETQYF
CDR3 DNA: TGTGCCACCAGTGATCCGACTAGCGGGGGACCCCAAGAGACCCAGTACTTC

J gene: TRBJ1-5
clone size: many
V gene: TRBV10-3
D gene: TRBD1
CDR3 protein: CAISEGRGYNQPQHF
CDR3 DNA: TGTGCCATCAGTGAGGGCAGGGGGTACAATCAGCCCCAGCATTTT

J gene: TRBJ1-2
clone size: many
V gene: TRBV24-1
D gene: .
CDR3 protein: CATSDFNGEGYTF
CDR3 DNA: TGTGCCACCAGTGACTTCAACGGCGAGGGCTACACCTTC

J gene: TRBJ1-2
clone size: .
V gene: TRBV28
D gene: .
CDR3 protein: CASSLGFPINYGYTF
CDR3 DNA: TGTGCCAGCAGTTTGGGTTTTCCTATTAACTATGGCTACACCTTC

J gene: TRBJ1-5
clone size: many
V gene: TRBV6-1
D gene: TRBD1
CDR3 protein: CASRLDRTQPQHF
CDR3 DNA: TGTGCCAGCAGACTGGACAGGACTCAGCCCCAGCATTTT

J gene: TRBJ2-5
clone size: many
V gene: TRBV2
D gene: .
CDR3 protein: CASRDGIQETQYF
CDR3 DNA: TGTGCCAGCAGGGACGGGATTCAAGAGACCCAGTACTTC

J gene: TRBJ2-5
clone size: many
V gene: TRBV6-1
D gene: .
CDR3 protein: CASSSGLETQYF
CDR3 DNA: TGTGCCAGCAGTTCAGGGTTGGAGACCCAGTACTTC

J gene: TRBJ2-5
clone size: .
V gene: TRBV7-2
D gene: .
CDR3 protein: CASSSLGSLGETQYF
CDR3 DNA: TGTGCCAGCAGCTCACTAGGGAGTCTGGGAGAGACCCAGTACTTC

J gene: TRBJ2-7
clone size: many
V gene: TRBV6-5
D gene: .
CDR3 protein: CASSYSNSIYEQYF
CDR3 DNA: TGTGCCAGCAGTTACTCGAACAGTATCTACGAGCAGTACTTC

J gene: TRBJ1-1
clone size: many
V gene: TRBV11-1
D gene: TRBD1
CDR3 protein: CASSLSWDRGNTEAFF
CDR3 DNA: TGTGCCAGCAGCTTATCGTGGGACAGGGGGAACACTGAAGCTTTCTTT

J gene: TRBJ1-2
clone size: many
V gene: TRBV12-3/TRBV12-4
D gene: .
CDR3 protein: CASSLGGDYGYTF
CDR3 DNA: TGTGCCAGCAGTTTGGGCGGGGACTATGGCTACACCTTC

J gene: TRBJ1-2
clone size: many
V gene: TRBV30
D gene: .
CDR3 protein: CAWSVRASYGYTF
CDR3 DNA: TGTGCCTGGAGTGTACGGGCTTCGTATGGCTACACCTTC